Below, 21 T cell receptor beta chains from the same sample are listed, as sequenced in a study of molecular identifiers for immune sequencing clone quantification. Each CDR3 protein is one row after TCRdb ran MiXCR on the PCR reads. The repertoire holds roughly 320,000 distinct CDR3 sequences, with roughly a quarter as singletons. Sequences were obtained from naive CD8+ T cells from blood, with Jurkat cell RNA spiked in. The subset here: FACS-sorted CD8+CD4-CCR7+CD45RA+ naive T cells. These receptors were taken from a human donor in good health. Some libraries in this study had Jurkat cell RNA spiked in.

At least ten counts were recorded for this clonotype. The chain combines TRBV20-1 with TRBJ2-1; weak D call: TRBD2 (6 bases). This CDR3 region has 14 residues. Trimming took off 6 bases at V and 4 bases at J, with 16 bases between the two ends. CDR1 and CDR2 (germline): DFQATT, SNEGSKA (reference sequence). CDR3 DNA sequence: TGCAGTGCAATAGCCGTGGGGGGTTACAATGAGCAGTTCTTC. Translated, it gives CSAIAVGGYNEQFF.

V and J are TRBV5-1 and TRBJ2-7; 7 bases agree with TRBD2. V lost 4 bases to trimming and J lost 4 bases; unmatched junction nucleotides: 11. This CDR3 is built from 15 residues. Germline V gene lookup returns CDR1 SGHRS and CDR2 YFSETQ. The CDR3 sequence: CASSMGLTGAYEQYF. For the CDR3, the DNA is TGCGCCAGCAGCATGGGACTAACGGGAGCTTACGAGCAGTACTTC.

Notes on this clonotype: Possible read error: a much larger clone is one base away. The CDR3 loop is CASSPGPGFAYGYTF. The DNA of the CDR3 is TGTGCCAGCAGTCCGGGTCCGGGGTTTGCCTATGGCTACACCTTC. The chain employs TRBV12-3 or TRBV12-4 and TRBJ1-2; no clear D gene. The CDR3 spans 15 residues. V was pared by 5 bases and J by 4 bases, with 17 bases between.

The genes are TRBV6-6 and TRBJ2-1; TRBD2 agrees at 11 bases. The CDR3 runs 16 residues. After removal of 3 bases from V and 4 bases from J, the junction contained 5 bases not matched to a gene. Germline-derived CDR1 and CDR2 are MNHNY and SVGAGI (reference sequence). CDR3 region: CASSYTSGGYYNEQFF. DNA of the CDR3: TGTGCCAGCAGTTATACTAGCGGGGGATATTACAATGAGCAGTTCTTC.

The chain has TRBV27 and TRBJ1-2, with 7 bases identical to TRBD1. From germline, CDR1 is MNHEY and CDR2 SMNVEV (reference sequence). The CDR3 has 17 residues. The trim removed 5 bases at V and 4 bases at J, leaving 16 bases unmatched. DNA of the CDR3: TGTGCCAGCAGTCCCCTAGGCCCGACAGGGTTGGCCTATGGCTACACCTTC. It yields the protein CASSPLGPTGLAYGYTF.

The sample holds many counts of this clonotype. The V and J genes are TRBV5-5 and TRBJ2-2, with 7 bases matching TRBD1. Germline CDR1 reads SGHKS; CDR2 reads YYEKEE (reference sequence). Germline trimming cut 4 bases from V and 6 bases from J; bases unmatched to any gene: 9. The CDR3 extends over 15 amino acids. CDR3 sequence: CASSPGQYSAGELFF. The CDR3 DNA follows: TGTGCCAGCAGCCCGGGACAGTACAGTGCCGGGGAGCTGTTTTTT.

The rearrangement joins TRBV6-2 or TRBV6-3 to TRBJ2-1; D not resolved. V dropped 8 bases and J dropped 7 bases, with 30 bases sitting between them. CDR1 and CDR2 (germline): MNHEY, SVGEGT. This CDR3 comprises 18 residues. This CDR3 is CASSAPYPARKNWNEQFF. DNA of the CDR3: TGTGCCAGCTCAGCTCCCTATCCAGCTCGGAAGAATTGGAATGAGCAGTTCTTC.

For this clonotype: A read error may explain this, as a much larger clone is one base away. J is TRBJ1-2 and V is TRBV6-1; D possibly corresponds to TRBD1 (6 bases). The CDR3 is 16 amino acids. Germline lookup yields CDR1 MNHNS and CDR2 SASEGT. The CDR3 sequence is CASSDIGQSVNCGYTF. DNA of the CDR3: TGTGCCAGCAGTGATATAGGACAGAGCGTTAACTGTGGCTACACCTTC.

For this clonotype: A read error may produce the germline difference seen at one junction end. In DNA form, the CDR3 reads TGTGCCAGCAGCCCCCCCGGGGGGGCGGATACGCTGTATTTT. This codes for CASSPPGGADTLYF. V gene TRBV7-9 combines with J gene TRBJ2-3; 8 nucleotides agree with TRBD2. Looked up from germline, CDR1 is SEHNR and CDR2 is FQNEAQ (reference sequence). This CDR3 contains 14 residues.

Only a few counts were recorded for this clonotype. The V gene is TRBV30, the J gene TRBJ2-7; 10 bases are a match to TRBD2. The CDR3 loop spans 12 amino acids. The trim removed 4 bases at V and 4 bases at J, leaving 1 base unmatched. The germline gives CDR1 GTSNPN, CDR2 SVGIG (reference sequence). The CDR3 protein is CAWTSGGYEQYF. CDR3 bases: TGTGCCTGGACTAGCGGGGGTTACGAGCAGTACTTC.

Details on this clonotype: Just one base apart from a much larger clone, this may be a read error. V usage is TRBV29-1 and J usage is TRBJ2-5; D may be TRBD1 (6 bases). This CDR3 contains 13 residues. Per the germline V gene, CDR1 is SQVTM and CDR2 is ANQGSEA. The CDR3, as DNA: TGCAGCGCAGAAGCAGGGGCTGAAGAGCCCCAGTACTTC. This gives the protein CSAEAGAEEPQYF.

This clonotype was picked up many times. The chain recombines TRBV9 with TRBJ2-7; the match to TRBD1 covers 7 bases. This CDR3 comprises 15 residues. Germline V gene data show CDR1 as SGDLS and CDR2 as YYNGEE. The junction had 8 bases not matched to a gene; V was cut back by 5 bases and J by 0 bases. The CDR3 DNA sequence: TGTGCCAGCAGTGCCGAGGGGGCCCGCTCCTACGAGCAGTACTTC. This encodes CASSAEGARSYEQYF.

This clonotype has only one observation. The chain has TRBV6-5 and TRBJ2-3; TRBD2 might be the D (6 bases). V was clipped by 1 base and J by 2 bases, with 13 bases between them. Germline loops: CDR1 MNHEY, CDR2 SVGAGI. This CDR3 region has 16 residues. For the CDR3, the DNA is TGTGCCAGCAGTTACTGGGGCGGGGTGAACACAGATACGCAGTATTTT. Amino acids: CASSYWGGVNTDTQYF.

Many counts were recorded for this clonotype. This chain uses TRBV24-1 with TRBJ2-3; 7 nucleotides match TRBD1. CDR1 KGHDR and CDR2 SFDVKD come from the germline V gene. The V and J ends lost 3 bases and 2 bases, in that order; junction bases with no gene match: 10. The CDR3 runs 17 residues. The DNA for the CDR3 is TGTGCCACCAGTGATGGGCCGAGGGGGCCCGTCACAGATACGCAGTATTTT. This sequence encodes CATSDGPRGPVTDTQYF.

This clonotype turned up a few times. This sequence joins TRBV7-9 and TRBJ2-7, with 8 bases that match TRBD1. V gave up 5 bases and J gave up 5 bases; unmatched junction bases: 11. The CDR3 length is 15 residues. Looked up from germline, CDR1 is SEHNR and CDR2 is FQNEAQ (reference sequence). Written as DNA, the CDR3 is TGTGCCAGCAGCCCCCCCCTGGACAGGGCAGACGAGCAGTACTTC. Amino acid sequence: CASSPPLDRADEQYF.

This clonotype was counted at least ten times. CDR3 protein: CASSPNWGSPQYF. CDR3 coding DNA: TGTGCCAGCAGCCCAAACTGGGGGTCCCCTCAGTATTTT. The chain uses TRBV7-9 and TRBJ2-3; D is perhaps TRBD1 or TRBD2 (5 bases each). Looked up from germline, CDR1 is SEHNR and CDR2 is FQNEAQ (reference sequence). The V gene lost 5 bases and the J gene lost 12 bases, with 18 bases spanning the gap. CDR3 length equals 13 residues.

In its sample, this clonotype was seen a few times. The rearrangement uses TRBV27 and TRBJ1-5, with a possible D match to TRBD1 (5 bases). In germline, CDR1 is MNHEY, CDR2 SMNVEV (reference sequence). V dropped 5 bases and J dropped 7 bases, with 15 bases sitting between them. The CDR3 extends over 14 amino acids. The CDR3 DNA is TGTGCCAGCAGTAGGAGGGGTGGGGCCCAGCCCCAGCATTTT. It specifies CASSRRGGAQPQHF.

This clonotype was counted ten times or more. The chain recombines TRBV13 with TRBJ2-1, with TRBD1 matching 8 bases. V dropped 3 bases and J dropped 15; count of bases not matched to a gene: 16. Germline assignment: CDR1 PRHDT and CDR2 FYEKMQ (reference sequence). This CDR3 spans 15 amino acids. The chain's CDR3 is CASSFVGQGRTGRFF. CDR3 nucleotide sequence: TGTGCCAGCAGCTTCGTCGGACAGGGCAGGACCGGGAGGTTCTTC. Supplemented by reference TRBV13 and TRBJ2-1, the full variable domain reads AAGVIQSPRHLIKEKRETATLKCYPIPRHDTVYWYQQGPGQDPQFLISFYEKMQSDKGSIPDRFSAQQFSDYHSELNMSSLELGDSALYFCASSFVGQGRTGRFFGPGTRLTVL.

This clonotype came up a few times. V and J are TRBV4-2 and TRBJ2-3, with D perhaps given as TRBD1 or TRBD2 (5 bases each). This CDR3 is 15 amino acids long. V lost 5 bases, J lost 11 bases, and 23 bases lay in between. Germline assignment: CDR1 LGHNA and CDR2 YNFKEQ. This CDR3 reads CASSYTGTPSEGQYF. The CDR3 DNA follows: TGTGCCAGCAGCTATACCGGGACCCCCTCCGAGGGGCAGTATTTT.

Notes on this clonotype: One junction end disagrees with the germline gene, perhaps due to a read error. This rearrangement joins TRBV6-2 or TRBV6-3 to TRBJ2-6; the D call may be TRBD1 or TRBD2 (5 bases each). The CDR3 is made up of 20 amino acids. The V gene's germline CDR1 is MNHEY and CDR2 SVGEGT. As DNA, the CDR3 is TGTGCCAGCGGTTACTATGAGGGACGACCTACGAGCTCTGGGGCCAACGTCCTGACTTTC. Translating it yields CASGYYEGRPTSSGANVLTF.

This clonotype was seen more than once but under ten times. The CDR3 is CSAVQVGEQYF. The CDR3 nucleotides read TGCAGTGCCGTGCAAGTGGGCGAGCAGTACTTC. The rearrangement joins TRBV20-1 to TRBJ2-7; D is ambiguous. The CDR3 covers 11 residues. V dropped 6 bases and J dropped 6 bases, with 12 bases sitting between them. CDR1 is DFQATT and CDR2 is SNEGSKA in the germline V gene (reference sequence).